The 30 T cell receptor beta chains in this list originate from one sample, sequenced in a study of control samples from healthy donors and cancer patients. The table came from immunoSEQ multiplex PCR; TCRdb's copy has only in-frame clones and leaves some out. The profile shows fewer than 90,000 clones, more than 70% of them singletons. Material: blood. Receptor source: a woman between 50 and 59 years old in good health.

This clone was observed once. This chain joins TRBV24-1 and TRBJ2-2; possible D gene TRBD1, 6 bases. V shed 4 bases and J shed 0 bases, with 11 bases lying between them. Per germline, CDR1 KGHDR and CDR2 SFDVKD. There are 16 residues in the CDR3. CDR3 residues: CATSDWDTTNTGELFF. In DNA, the CDR3 is TGTGCCACCAGTGACTGGGACACTACGAACACCGGGGAGCTGTTTTTT.

This chain's CDR3 is CAWSTEMNTEAFF. CDR3 in DNA: TGTGCCTGGAGTACAGAAATGAACACTGAAGCTTTCTTT. The J gene is TRBJ1-1, the V gene TRBV30; D not resolved. Germline CDR1 GTSNPN, CDR2 SVGIG (reference sequence). V lost 2 bases and J 0 bases, leaving 7 bases between the germline ends. This CDR3 has 13 residues.

The chain joins TRBV9 to TRBJ1-2; D ambiguous. Trimming took 0 bases from V and 5 from J, leaving 2 bases between them. The CDR3 is 11 amino acids. Germline-derived CDR1 and CDR2 are SGDLS and YYNGEE. For the CDR3, the DNA is TGTGCCAGCAGCGTAGGGTATGGCTACACCTTC. Translated, it gives CASSVGYGYTF.

J is TRBJ2-3 and V is TRBV3-1 (or the pseudogene TRBV3-2), with TRBD1 matching 10 bases. The CDR3 is made up of 16 amino acids. V was clipped by 2 bases and J by 3 bases; unmatched bases: 5. Germline CDR1 reads LGHDT; CDR2 reads YNNKEL (reference sequence). In DNA, the CDR3 is TGTGCCAGCAGCCAACTCCCGGGACAGGGGACAGATACGCAGTATTTT. Translating gives CASSQLPGQGTDTQYF.

This chain joins TRBV6-5 and TRBJ1-5; perhaps TRBD1 as D (5 bases). The V gene lost 6 bases and the J gene lost 4 bases, with 10 bases spanning the gap. The CDR3 length is 13 residues. Per the germline V gene, CDR1 is MNHEY and CDR2 is SVGAGI. Here the CDR3 DNA reads TGTGCCAGCAGAACGACAGTTAATCAGCCCCAGCATTTT. Its translation is CASRTTVNQPQHF.

This clone was recorded only once. This chain links TRBV11-3 with TRBJ1-1, with a weak D call TRBD1 (6 bases). Between the trimmed V and J ends, which lost 0 bases and 4 bases, there was a span of 12 bases. Germline V CDR1 and CDR2: SGHNT, YENEEA. The CDR3 runs 15 residues. CDR3 coding DNA: TGTGCCAGCAGCTTAGAGGGGGGCCGCGGCACTGAAGCTTTCTTT. This translates into CASSLEGGRGTEAFF.

V and J are TRBV29-1 and TRBJ1-2, with a tentative D call TRBD1 (6 bases). CDR3 length: 15 residues. Trimming took 0 bases from V and 8 from J, leaving 19 bases between them. Germline V gene data show CDR1 as SQVTM and CDR2 as ANQGSEA. The CDR3 protein is CSVEEGGGGDAGYTF. The CDR3 region has the DNA TGCAGCGTTGAAGAAGGGGGAGGGGGAGATGCGGGCTACACCTTC.

This chain uses TRBV6-5 with TRBJ1-6, with TRBD1 as a possible D gene (6 bases). Germline CDR1 is MNHEY and CDR2 is SVGAGI. The CDR3 covers 15 residues. Trimming pared 6 bases from V and 4 bases from J, leaving 13 bases between. This CDR3 is CASRRGLEYNSPLHF. Here the CDR3 DNA reads TGTGCCAGCAGGCGGGGGCTGGAATATAATTCACCCCTCCACTTT.

The chain links TRBV5-1 to TRBJ1-6, with D tentatively TRBD1 (6 bases). CDR3 length: 14 amino acids. V was pared by 6 bases and J by 8 bases, with 15 bases between. The V gene's germline CDR1 is SGHRS and CDR2 YFSETQ. As DNA, the CDR3 is TGCGCCAGCAACGTGGACAGCAGGGATTCACCCCTCCACTTT. This codes for CASNVDSRDSPLHF. Looking up the rest from reference TRBV5-1 and TRBJ1-6 gives the full variable domain: KAGVTQTPRYLIKTRGQQVTLSCSPISGHRSVSWYQQTPGQGLQFLFEYFSETQRNKGNFPGRFSGRQFSNSRSEMNVSTLELGDSALYLCASNVDSRDSPLHFGNGTRLTVT.

The CDR3 DNA reads as TGTGCCAGCTCACCAGTAACACAGGGGTACGAGCAGTACTTC. As protein: CASSPVTQGYEQYF. The rearrangement joins TRBV18 to TRBJ2-7; 7 bases map to TRBD1. The CDR3 length is 14 residues. Germline CDR1 reads KGHSH; CDR2 reads LQKENI. With 2 bases clipped from V and 4 bases from J, the junction kept 5 bases outside the gene matches.

This sequence joins TRBV6-6 and TRBJ1-4; D unclear. V was pared by 2 bases and J by 6 bases, with 7 bases between. This CDR3 contains 13 residues. Germline-derived CDR1 and CDR2 are MNHNY and SVGAGI (reference sequence). In DNA form, the CDR3 reads TGTGCCAGCAGTTACGACACCTATGAAAAACTGTTTTTT. Translating it yields CASSYDTYEKLFF.

This clone came up a few times. This chain links TRBV25-1 with TRBJ1-6; TRBD1 might be the D (6 bases). V was trimmed by 2 bases and J by 9 bases, leaving 14 bases between them. Germline CDR1 is MGHDK and CDR2 is SYGVNS. The CDR3 spans 15 residues. CDR3 coding DNA: TGTGCCAGCAGTGAAATGGGGGCGGCTGGTTCACCCCTCCACTTT. Translated: CASSEMGAAGSPLHF.

This clone was counted a single time. The rearrangement links TRBV29-1 to TRBJ2-3; TRBD1 might be the D (5 bases). Trimming pared 8 bases from V and 6 bases from J, leaving 12 bases between. This CDR3 contains 11 residues. The V gene's germline CDR1 is SQVTM and CDR2 ANQGSEA. CDR3 DNA: TGCAGCTTCCCCAGGGTCGATACGCAGTATTTT. It yields the protein CSFPRVDTQYF.

The J gene is TRBJ2-3, the V gene TRBV20-1; D uncertain. This CDR3 is 11 amino acids long. V was clipped by 4 bases and J by 5 bases, with 7 bases between them. The germline V gene has CDR1 DFQATT and CDR2 SNEGSKA (reference sequence). CDR3 sequence: CSAIGLDTQYF. The DNA of the CDR3 is TGCAGTGCTATAGGGTTAGATACGCAGTATTTT.

CDR3 sequence (DNA): TGTGCCTGGAGTGACCCCCGGGACAGAGGTTGGACAGATACGCAGTATTTT. Encoded protein: CAWSDPRDRGWTDTQYF. The chain recombines TRBV30 with TRBJ2-3, with 7 bases that match TRBD1. With V trimmed by 1 base and J by 3 bases, 13 bases remained unmatched. Germline-derived CDR1 and CDR2 are GTSNPN and SVGIG (reference sequence). CDR3 length equals 17 residues.

The rearrangement joins TRBV5-1 to TRBJ2-3; D may match TRBD1 or TRBD2 (5 bases each). The CDR3 extends over 13 amino acids. V lost 3 bases to trimming and J lost 0 bases, with 5 bases between them. The V gene's germline CDR1 is SGHRS and CDR2 YFSETQ. CDR3 sequence: CASSWGSTDTQYF. CDR3 coding DNA: TGCGCCAGCAGCTGGGGGAGCACAGATACGCAGTATTTT.

The chain couples TRBV5-1 to TRBJ2-6; D is perhaps TRBD1 or TRBD2 (5 bases each). The CDR3 covers 16 residues. V was pared by 7 bases and J by 1 base, with 15 bases between. The germline CDR1 and CDR2 sequences are SGHRS and YFSETQ. The CDR3 spells CASGVGTVSGANVLTF. CDR3 DNA sequence: TGCGCCAGCGGAGTAGGGACGGTTTCTGGGGCCAACGTCCTGACTTTC.

V and J are TRBV30 and TRBJ1-4, with 7 bases that match TRBD1. The germline V gene has CDR1 GTSNPN and CDR2 SVGIG (reference sequence). This CDR3 region has 13 residues. Unmatched junction bases numbered 1, after V lost 3 bases and J lost 3 bases. For the CDR3, the DNA is TGTGCCTGGAGAGGGGGCCCTAATGAAAAACTGTTTTTT. Protein sequence: CAWRGGPNEKLFF.

The rearrangement joins TRBV5-6 to TRBJ1-2, with TRBD1 as a possible D gene (5 bases). The CDR3 contains 17 residues. Deletions cut 4 bases from V and 4 bases from J, with 23 bases between. Germline CDR1 is SGHDT and CDR2 is YYEEEE. The DNA of the CDR3 is TGTGCCAGCAGCATGGGCAAGAGTGGCAGGGCGCTCTATGGCTACACCTTC. This sequence encodes CASSMGKSGRALYGYTF.

The J gene is TRBJ1-1, the V gene TRBV2; a weak D match, TRBD1 (5 bases). Germline loops: CDR1 SNHLY, CDR2 FYNNEI. The CDR3 spans 13 residues. V shed 6 bases and J shed 5 bases, with 13 bases lying between them. The CDR3 DNA is TGTGCCAGCAGCCGGGACGGCTTAACTGAAGCTTTCTTT. This translates into CASSRDGLTEAFF.

The genes are TRBV7-2 and TRBJ1-1; a weak D match, TRBD1 (6 bases). From germline, CDR1 is SGHTA and CDR2 FQGNSA. There are 15 residues in the CDR3. The V end was cut by 2 bases, the J end by 3 bases, with 13 bases between. Here the CDR3 DNA reads TGTGCCAGCAGCTTATTTCCGGGGGCGGACACTGAAGCTTTCTTT. It specifies CASSLFPGADTEAFF.

The chain combines TRBV5-1 with TRBJ1-2; no reliable D call. V was clipped by 4 bases and J by 5 bases, with 9 bases between them. The CDR3 totals 12 residues. CDR1 and CDR2 (germline): SGHRS, YFSETQ. DNA of the CDR3: TGCGCCAGCAGCCTCGGTGCTTATGGCTACACCTTC. Translated: CASSLGAYGYTF.

The chain employs TRBV5-5 and TRBJ1-1; D is undetermined. The ends were cut back, 3 bases at V and 1 base at J, with 10 bases in the middle. This CDR3 is 14 amino acids long. Germline V CDR1 and CDR2: SGHKS, YYEKEE (reference sequence). The CDR3 nucleotides read TGTGCCAGCAGCTATGGAGCTTCGAACACTGAAGCTTTCTTT. Its translation: CASSYGASNTEAFF.

The chain has TRBV7-9 and TRBJ2-1, with a tentative D call TRBD2 (7 bases). The CDR3 is made up of 16 amino acids. The germline gives CDR1 SEHNR, CDR2 FQNEAQ (reference sequence). V gave up 5 bases and J gave up 8 bases, with 22 bases separating them. The CDR3 bases are TGTGCCAGCAGCCCAATAGGGGGGGGTGTGTCCGATGAGCAGTTCTTC. Translation gives CASSPIGGGVSDEQFF.

This clone is a singleton in its sample. V gene TRBV4-1 combines with J gene TRBJ1-3; D possibly corresponds to TRBD1 (5 bases). Germline values: CDR1 MGHRA, CDR2 YSYEKL. The V end lost 4 bases, the J end lost 4 bases, and 14 bases lay between the germline ends. The CDR3 runs to 15 residues. As DNA, the CDR3 is TGCGCCAGCAGCCCGGACATCAATGTCGGAAACACCATATATTTT. It codes for CASSPDINVGNTIYF.

The chain carries TRBV4-1 and TRBJ1-2; possible D gene TRBD1, 5 bases. The length of the CDR3 is 15 residues. V lost 3 bases and J 2 bases, leaving 13 bases between the germline ends. Per the germline V gene, CDR1 is MGHRA and CDR2 is YSYEKL. CDR3 region: CASSQEQDTNYGYTF. The CDR3 DNA sequence: TGCGCCAGCAGCCAGGAACAGGACACGAACTATGGCTACACCTTC.

V is TRBV7-2 and J is TRBJ1-4; a possible D gene is TRBD1 (5 bases). Trimming stripped 3 bases from V and 8 bases from J, with 10 bases between. Germline V gives CDR1 SGHTA, CDR2 FQGNSA. The CDR3 runs 13 residues. The CDR3 loop is CASSLFREEKLFF. For the CDR3, the DNA is TGTGCCAGCAGCTTGTTCAGGGAGGAAAAACTGTTTTTT.

The rearrangement links TRBV30 to TRBJ2-7, with TRBD1 matching over 7 bases. The CDR3 sequence is 15 residues long. Germline V gene sequence: CDR1 GTSNPN, CDR2 SVGIG (reference sequence). The V and J ends lost 2 bases and 1 base, in that order; junction bases with no gene match: 8. CDR3 DNA: TGTGCCTGGAGTTATACAGGGGCGGGTTCCTACGAGCAGTACTTC. It encodes CAWSYTGAGSYEQYF.

This clone occurred once. The rearrangement joins TRBV9 to TRBJ1-6; 8 nucleotides line up with TRBD1. Germline CDR1 reads SGDLS; CDR2 reads YYNGEE. The CDR3 runs 13 residues. The V gene end was trimmed by 1 base and the J gene end by 10 bases; junction bases not matched to a gene: 1. CDR3 sequence: CASSVSGGSPLHF. The CDR3, as DNA: TGTGCCAGCAGCGTATCAGGGGGCTCACCCCTCCACTTT.

In this sample, this clone turned up once. The chain uses TRBV7-9 and TRBJ2-3; 8 nucleotides agree with TRBD2. CDR3 length: 17 residues. V shed 1 base, J shed 3 bases, and the junction held 9 bases outside the gene matches. From germline, CDR1 is SEHNR and CDR2 FQNEAQ (reference sequence). CDR3 bases: TGTGCCAGCAGCTTAGATCTTCCGGGGGGGATGACAGATACGCAGTATTTT. Amino acids: CASSLDLPGGMTDTQYF.